The entry below gives a single TCR beta chain sequence along with its context. The antigen is unknown. One junction end disagrees with the germline gene, perhaps due to a read error. This entry belongs to a study of breast tumors, draining lymph nodes, adjacent tissues. Study-wide points: Data fit most tumor T cells coming from lymph node, expanding in tumor. Tumors had less TCR diversity than lymph nodes, more than nontumor tissue.

From germline, CDR1 is SGDLS and CDR2 YYNGEE. CDR3 length: 16 residues. TCRdb re-analysed the multiplex PCR reads in MiXCR, keeping a single row per CDR3 protein. The repertoire holds 160,000 or so distinct CDR3 sequences, with 33% as singletons. Samples came from axillary lymph nodes draining the breast cancer. The rearrangement uses TRBV9 and TRBJ2-1, with 8 positions matching TRBD2. The origin of this receptor is a female donor with breast cancer. Some clones in this sample may be carry-over from other donors' samples. Specimen: axillary lymph node tissue. CDR3 sequence reads: CASSGLSGGPYNGQFF. The CDR3 DNA sequence: TGTGCCAGCAGCGGTCTGTCGGGGGGGCCATACAATGGGCAGTTCTTC.